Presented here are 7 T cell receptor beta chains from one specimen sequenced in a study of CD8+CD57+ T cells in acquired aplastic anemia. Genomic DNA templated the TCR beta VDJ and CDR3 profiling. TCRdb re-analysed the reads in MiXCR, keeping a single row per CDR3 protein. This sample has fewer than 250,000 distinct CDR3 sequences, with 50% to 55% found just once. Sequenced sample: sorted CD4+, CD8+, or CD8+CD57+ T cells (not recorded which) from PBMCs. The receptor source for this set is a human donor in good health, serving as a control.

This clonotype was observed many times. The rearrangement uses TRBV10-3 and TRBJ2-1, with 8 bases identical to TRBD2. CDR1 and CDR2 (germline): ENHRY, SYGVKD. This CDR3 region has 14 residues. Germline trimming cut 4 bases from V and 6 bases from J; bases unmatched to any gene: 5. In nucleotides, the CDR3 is TGTGCCATCAGTGGGATGACTAGCGTCAATGAGCAGTTCTTC. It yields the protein CAISGMTSVNEQFF.

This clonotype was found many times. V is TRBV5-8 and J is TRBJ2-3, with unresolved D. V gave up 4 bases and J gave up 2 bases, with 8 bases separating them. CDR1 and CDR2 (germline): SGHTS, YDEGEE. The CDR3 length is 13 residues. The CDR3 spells CASSGSSTDTQYF. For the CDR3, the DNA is TGTGCCAGCAGCGGCAGCTCCACAGATACGCAGTATTTT. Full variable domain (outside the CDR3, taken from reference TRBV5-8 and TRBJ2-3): EAGVTQSPTHLIKTRGQQATLRCSPISGHTSVYWYQQALGLGLQFLLWYDEGEERNRGNFPPRFSGRQFPNYSSELNVNALELEDSALYLCASSGSSTDTQYFGPGTRLTVL.

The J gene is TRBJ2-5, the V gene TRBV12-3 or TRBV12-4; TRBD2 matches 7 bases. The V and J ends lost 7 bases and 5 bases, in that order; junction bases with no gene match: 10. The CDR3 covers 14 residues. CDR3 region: CASTRTRGEETQYF. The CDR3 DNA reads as TGTGCCAGCACCAGGACTCGGGGGGAGGAGACCCAGTACTTC.

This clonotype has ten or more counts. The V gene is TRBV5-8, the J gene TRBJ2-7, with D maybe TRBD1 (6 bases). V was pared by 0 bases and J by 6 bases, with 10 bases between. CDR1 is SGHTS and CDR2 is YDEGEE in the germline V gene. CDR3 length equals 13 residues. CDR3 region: CASSLDRDPEQYF. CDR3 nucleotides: TGTGCCAGCAGCTTGGACAGGGATCCCGAGCAGTACTTC.

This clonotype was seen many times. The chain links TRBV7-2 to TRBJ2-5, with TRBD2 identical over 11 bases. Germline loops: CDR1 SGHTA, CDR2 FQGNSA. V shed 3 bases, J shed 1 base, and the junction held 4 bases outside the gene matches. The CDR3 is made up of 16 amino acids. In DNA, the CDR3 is TGTGCCAGCAGCTTTAGCGGGGGGGCCCGCCAAGAGACCCAGTACTTC. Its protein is CASSFSGGARQETQYF. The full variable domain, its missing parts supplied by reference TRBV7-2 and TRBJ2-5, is GAGVSQSPSNKVTEKGKDVELRCDPISGHTALYWYRQSLGQGLEFLIYFQGNSAPDKSGLPSDRFSAERTGGSVSTLTIQRTQQEDSAVYLCASSFSGGARQETQYFGPGTRLLVL.

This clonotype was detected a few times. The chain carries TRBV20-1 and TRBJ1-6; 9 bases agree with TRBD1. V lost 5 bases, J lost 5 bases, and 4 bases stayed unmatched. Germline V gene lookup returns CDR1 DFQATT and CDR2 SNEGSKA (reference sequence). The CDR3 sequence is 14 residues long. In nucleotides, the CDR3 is TGCAGTGCTGACCGGGACAGGGATAATTCACCCCTCCACTTT. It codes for CSADRDRDNSPLHF.

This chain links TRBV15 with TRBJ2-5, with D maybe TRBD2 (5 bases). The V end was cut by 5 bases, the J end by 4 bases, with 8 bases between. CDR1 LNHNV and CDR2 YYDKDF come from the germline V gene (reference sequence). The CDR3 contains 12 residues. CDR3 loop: CATSGGGETQYF. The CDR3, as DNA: TGTGCCACCAGCGGAGGAGGAGAGACCCAGTACTTC.